This passage covers 11 T cell receptor beta chains from one sample sequenced in a study of CD8 T cells in Susac syndrome. The RNA input was roughly 0.45 to 1 ug, and it was reverse transcribed with random hexamers. One entry per CDR3 protein results from TCRdb running MiXCR on the immunoSEQ multiplex PCR reads. The sample lists under 150,000 distinct CDR3 sequences; 80% to 85% were seen once. The sequencing input was CD8+ T cells from PBMCs. The receptor source for this set is a human donor with multiple sclerosis.

The chain recombines TRBV28 with TRBJ2-7; 9 bases are a match to TRBD2. This CDR3 comprises 14 residues. CDR1 and CDR2 (germline): MDHEN, SYDVKM. J gave up 2 bases and V 2 bases, and 1 base lay outside the gene matches. The CDR3 region is CASSLAGGTYEQYV. As DNA, the CDR3 is TGTGCCAGCAGTTTAGCGGGAGGGACCTACGAGCAGTACGTC.

The J gene is TRBJ1-2, the V gene TRBV20-1; D uncertain. This CDR3 has 13 amino acids. The germline V gene encodes CDR1 DFQATT and CDR2 SNEGSKA (reference sequence). With 4 bases removed from V and 0 bases from J, the gap between germline ends came to 9 bases. The CDR3: CSAMDEANYGYTF. DNA for the CDR3: TGCAGTGCTATGGACGAAGCTAACTATGGCTACACCTTC.

This clonotype was seen a few times. This chain connects TRBV12-5 to TRBJ2-1; TRBD1 matches at 8 bases. V trimming: 1 base; J trimming: 3 bases; junction bases outside the gene matches: 5. The CDR3 length is 16 residues. Germline loops: CDR1 LGHNT, CDR2 FRNRAP. CDR3 residues: CASGLDGDRYYNEQFF. For the CDR3, the DNA is TGTGCTAGTGGTTTGGACGGGGACAGGTACTACAATGAGCAGTTCTTC.

The CDR3 coding sequence is TGTGCCAGCAGCTTTTCCAGGGGACAGGGAGCTTTCTTT. This translates into CASSFSRGQGAFF. The rearrangement joins TRBV7-8 to TRBJ1-1, with TRBD1 matching over 9 bases. J lost 10 bases, V lost 3 bases, and 6 bases had no gene match. The CDR3 is 13 residues long. Germline-derived CDR1 and CDR2 are SGHVS and FQNEAQ.

This sequence joins TRBV3-1 and TRBJ2-1; perhaps TRBD2 as D (6 bases). V shed 4 bases and J shed 5 bases, with 15 bases lying between them. From germline, CDR1 is LGHDT and CDR2 YNNKEL (reference sequence). The length of the CDR3 is 15 residues. The CDR3 loop reads CASSPTRGAHNEQFF. As DNA, the CDR3 is TGTGCCAGCAGCCCGACTAGAGGGGCCCACAATGAGCAGTTCTTC.

This clonotype was seen a few times. A read error may account for a junction end that differs from germline. V and J are TRBV7-6 and TRBJ2-5; TRBD2 might be the D (5 bases). This CDR3 spans 15 amino acids. Germline V lookup: CDR1 SGHVS, CDR2 FNYEAQ. The CDR3 sequence: CASSLRGSWQETQYF. The CDR3 region has the DNA TGTGCTAGCAGCTTAAGAGGGTCTTGGCAAGAGACCCAGTACTTC. Full variable domain (outside the CDR3, taken from reference TRBV7-6 and TRBJ2-5): GAGVSQSPRYKVTKRGQDVALRCDPISGHVSLYWYRQALGQGPEFLTYFNYEAQQDKSGLPNDRFSAERPEGSISTLTIQRTEQRDSAMYRCASSLRGSWQETQYFGPGTRLLVL.

V and J are TRBV4-2 and TRBJ2-7, with D maybe TRBD2 (6 bases). The V gene lost 0 bases and the J gene lost 3 bases, with 12 bases spanning the gap. Germline V lookup: CDR1 LGHNA, CDR2 YNFKEQ. This CDR3 contains 15 residues. The CDR3 coding sequence is TGTGCCAGCAGCCAAGAGGGCAGCGGGCTCTACGAGCAGTACTTC. Translation: CASSQEGSGLYEQYF.

The CDR3 region has the DNA TGCAGTGCTAAGAGGGTCGCCTACGAGCAGTACTTC. Translating gives CSAKRVAYEQYF. This chain joins TRBV20-1 and TRBJ2-7, with D perhaps TRBD2 (5 bases). This CDR3 is built from 12 residues. V was cut by 4 bases and J by 2 bases, with 9 bases left in between. Germline loops: CDR1 DFQATT, CDR2 SNEGSKA (reference sequence).

The rearrangement uses TRBV25-1 and TRBJ2-7, with 9 positions matching TRBD1. This CDR3 has 13 amino acids. CDR1 is MGHDK and CDR2 is SYGVNS in the germline V gene. With V trimmed by 10 bases and J by 3 bases, 7 bases remained unmatched. CDR3 DNA sequence: TGTGCCACTTTAGGGACAGGGTACTACGAGCAGTACTTC. Residues: CATLGTGYYEQYF.

The gene calls are TRBV19 and TRBJ1-2; TRBD1 might be the D (5 bases). The CDR3 has 14 amino acids. From germline, CDR1 is LNHDA and CDR2 SQIVND (reference sequence). V was cut by 4 bases and J by 4 bases, with 13 bases left in between. The CDR3 protein is CASSSLQGPYGYTF. CDR3 bases: TGTGCCAGTAGTAGTCTGCAGGGCCCCTATGGCTACACCTTC.

The rearrangement links TRBV19 to TRBJ1-1; 11 nucleotides agree with TRBD1. The CDR3 is made up of 15 amino acids. After removal of 3 bases from V and 4 bases from J, the junction contained 4 bases not matched to a gene. Germline CDR1 and CDR2: LNHDA and SQIVND (reference sequence). CDR3 region: CASSIGTGGSTEAFF. CDR3 in DNA: TGTGCCAGTAGTATCGGGACAGGGGGTTCCACTGAAGCTTTCTTT.